The text below deals with one T cell receptor (beta chain). Its antigen remains unidentified. There are no base qualities to consult, and no much larger clone falls within one base. In Seattle, one collaborating source enrolled patients while the infection was active and tracked those patients longitudinally over the course of disease. Whole blood was collected in K2EDTA tubes by collaborating institutions according to the institutions' own protocols. For TCRbeta analysis, collaborator samples were shipped as frozen whole blood, as isolated PBMCs, or as DNA extracted from either sample type. This record belongs to a study of blood T cell repertoires in COVID-19 (TCRdb year 2020). About the investigation overall: Samples covering the acute and convalescent phases of COVID-19 were provided by collaborators in the United States, Italy and Spain. The samples were drawn from two sources: the first 160 participants of the ongoing ImmuneRACE study, and fewer than 1,500 subjects contributed by 6 global collaborators. A freely available public database, intended as a resource for researchers studying the immune response to SARS-CoV-2, is where the repertoires were released. Sample metadata almost always included a de-identified subject ID, COVID-19 status, age in years and sex. The dataset comprised deeply sampled blood TCRbeta repertoires from subjects exposed to, actively infected with, or recovered from COVID-19. Where HLA class I and class II types were available, the types were taken from metadata supplied by the sample provider, not from assay-based typing. The prospective study material was composed of cDNA or gDNA derived from T cells, B-cell-depleted T cells, or PBMCs. The investigation overall reported the following: The amount of clinical and demographic metadata varied by source and participant and was provided uncurated.

Trimming removed 2 bases from V and 1 base from J; the gene matches leave 11 bases unexplained. Measured from the cysteine to the phenylalanine, the CDR3 is 17 residues long. Only the CDR3 part of the read is kept: 51 bases, read in frame from the first base. CDR1 SGDLS and CDR2 YYNGEE are derived from the germline V gene. TCRbeta CDR3 regions were amplified from genomic DNA by means of the immunoSEQ Assay, a bias-controlled multiplex PCR. In the authors' own workflow: The number of nucleated cells in each sample was estimated by amplification of reference gene primers within the assay. To quantify the absolute abundance of each unique TCRbeta CDR3 rearrangement, sequence reads were collapsed and filtered. Productive Simpson clonality was computed per sample as the square root of Simpson's diversity index over productive rearrangements. This is the immuneACCESS table as TCRdb keeps it, with only in-frame sequences that have V and J called. A part of the clones is gone; compared with another copy, unresolved V genes explain less than half, and the rest is unexplained. V, J and clone size reflect that table, while D and trimming were determined from the DNA. Recorded for this sample are about 430,000 clones; about 87% of them occurred a single time. The ten largest clones take up 0.8% to 0.85% of the sample.

The sequenced material came from peripheral blood. This receptor was obtained from a man aged 18 to 35 with COVID-19, enrolled during active disease. The rearranged segments are TRBV9 and TRBJ2-7; a stretch of 8 junction bases matches TRBD2. The encoded CDR3 is CASSVALPGLGSYEQYF. The nucleotide sequence is given as TGTGCCAGCAGCGTGGCTCTTCCGGGACTAGGATCCTACGAGCAGTACTTC.